These T cell receptor beta chains were read from a single sample in a study of blood T cell repertoires in COVID-19. TCRdb's copy holds only in-frame clones and misses some; the assay was immunoSEQ multiplex PCR. The table lists approximately 3,300 clones, roughly 93% of them singletons. Sequenced input: peripheral blood. These receptors all stem from a human donor in a cohort sampled during active COVID-19. The CDR3 runs from the conserved cysteine through the conserved F or W. The order of the fields is V gene, clone size, D gene, J gene, CDR3 DNA, CDR3 protein. D genes are given only for firm matches. Size is omitted from some rows. Given values are once, few, many or a class for expanded clones.

TRBV27	.	TRBD1	TRBJ1-6	TGTGCCAGCAGGACCGGGACAGGGGGCTTTCGTTATAATTCACCCCTCCACTTT	CASRTGTGGFRYNSPLHF
TRBV11-2	.	TRBD2	TRBJ2-1	TGTGCCAGCAGCTCCGGGACTAGCCTGTACAATGAGCAGTTCTTC	CASSSGTSLYNEQFF
TRBV5-6	.	.	TRBJ2-7	TGTGCCAGCAGCCAAGGACAGCCCTACTCCTACGAGCAGTACTTC	CASSQGQPYSYEQYF
TRBV27	few	.	TRBJ1-2	TGTGCCAGCAGGGACAGAAACTATGGCTACACCTTC	CASRDRNYGYTF
TRBV4-3	.	.	TRBJ2-1	TGCGCCAGCAGCCAAGATCTCCCAGGGGTCAATGAGCAGTTCTTC	CASSQDLPGVNEQFF
TRBV20-1	.	.	TRBJ1-5	TGCAGTGCTAGTTACGGGTCCGATCAGCCCCAGCATTTT	CSASYGSDQPQHF
TRBV19	.	.	TRBJ1-2	TGTGCCAGTAGTGACTCGGGGGGAGGCGGCTATGGCTACACCTTC	CASSDSGGGGYGYTF
TRBV4-2	.	TRBD1	TRBJ1-2	TGTGCCAGCAGCTCAGACAGGGGGCCGGTGAACTATGGCTACACCTTC	CASSSDRGPVNYGYTF
TRBV27	once	.	TRBJ1-5	TGTGCCAGCAGTTATCAGGGTTTTGGCAATCAGCCCCAGCATTTT	CASSYQGFGNQPQHF
TRBV7-7	.	TRBD2	TRBJ2-3	TGTGCCAGCAGCTTAGACGGGACTAGCGGCCTCGATACGCAGTATTTT	CASSLDGTSGLDTQYF
TRBV27	.	TRBD2	TRBJ2-7	TGTGCCAGCAGTTCTGCGGGAGTGATCCCGTACGAGCAGTACTTC	CASSSAGVIPYEQYF
TRBV6-5	once	TRBD2	TRBJ2-1	TGTGCCAGCAGGCGCGGACTAGCGGGGGACAATGAGCAGTTCTTC	CASRRGLAGDNEQFF
TRBV13	.	.	TRBJ2-7	TGTGCCAGCAAATGGAGAGGGTACGACGAGCAGTACTTC	CASKWRGYDEQYF
TRBV11-2	.	.	TRBJ1-3	TGTGCCAGCAGCCTAGGGAGGGGAAACACCATATATTTT	CASSLGRGNTIYF
TRBV18	.	.	TRBJ2-7	TGTGCCAGCTCACAAGGGGGGGGAGACTACGAGCAGTACTTC	CASSQGGGDYEQYF
TRBV13	.	.	TRBJ1-1	TGTGCCAGCAGCTTAGGTCAGGGTGGCACTGAAGCTTTCTTT	CASSLGQGGTEAFF
TRBV28	.	.	TRBJ1-4	TGTGCCAGCGGACTCGAAAAACTGTTTTTT	CASGLEKLFF
TRBV19	once	.	TRBJ2-7	TGTGCCAGTAGTACCCGGGGCAGGGGCGACTACGAGCAGTACTTC	CASSTRGRGDYEQYF
TRBV4-1	.	.	TRBJ2-3	TGCGCCAGCAGGCAACTGGGGCCGGTTTTAGGCACAGATACGCAGTATTTT	CASRQLGPVLGTDTQYF
TRBV19	.	.	TRBJ2-6	TGTGCCAGTAGGAAAAGGGGAGGGTTGCAGGGGACTGGGGCCAACGTCCTGACTTTC	CASRKRGGLQGTGANVLTF
TRBV6-5	.	TRBD2	TRBJ2-1	TGTGCCAGCAGTTACTCGAGAGGGACTAGCGGCAATGAGCAGTTCTTC	CASSYSRGTSGNEQFF
TRBV5-3	.	TRBD1	TRBJ1-5	TGTGCCAGGGGACCCCGGGACAGGGAGAGCAATCAGCCCCAGCATTTT	CARGPRDRESNQPQHF
TRBV3-1/TRBV3-2	.	TRBD2	TRBJ2-3	TGTGCCAGCAGCCGCACACCGGGACTAGCAACAGATACGCAGTATTTT	CASSRTPGLATDTQYF
TRBV18	.	TRBD1	TRBJ1-2	TGTGCCAGCTCACTTCCGGACAGGGAGGTCTATGGCTACACCTTC	CASSLPDREVYGYTF
TRBV18	.	.	TRBJ2-3	TGTGCCAGCTCAGCCACGGGCACAGATACGCAGTATTTT	CASSATGTDTQYF
TRBV5-1	.	TRBD1	TRBJ1-1	TGCGCCAGCAGCTCCACAGGGGATACTGAAGCTTTCTTT	CASSSTGDTEAFF
TRBV7-2	.	.	TRBJ1-1	TGTGCCAGCAGCTTAGCCGGGGGGGGCATGAACACTGAAGCTTTCTTT	CASSLAGGGMNTEAFF
TRBV19	.	.	TRBJ2-6	TGTGCCAGTTCTGTGTCGGTCGGTTCGGGGAATCGGGCTGGGGCCAACGTCCTGACTTTC	CASSVSVGSGNRAGANVLTF
TRBV27	.	TRBD1	TRBJ1-4	TGTGCCAGCAGAACTCTCCGCCGGGACAGGGGCGCCGGGGCTAATGAAAAACTGTTTTTT	CASRTLRRDRGAGANEKLFF
TRBV6-2/TRBV6-3	.	TRBD2	TRBJ2-1	TGTGCCAGCAGTACCTTAGCGGGGAGAACTCCTAATTCCTACAATGAGCAGTTCTTC	CASSTLAGRTPNSYNEQFF
TRBV7-9	.	TRBD1	TRBJ1-2	TGTGCCAGCAGCACAGACAGGGGAAACTATGGCTACACCTTC	CASSTDRGNYGYTF
TRBV2	.	TRBD1	TRBJ2-1	TGTGCCAGCAGACCCCGGGACAGTCCCTACAATGAGCAGTTCTTC	CASRPRDSPYNEQFF
TRBV4-3	.	.	TRBJ1-1	TGCGCCAGCAGCCACGAATTACAGGTTCAGGGGACTGAAGCTTTCTTT	CASSHELQVQGTEAFF
TRBV7-9	.	TRBD1	TRBJ1-4	TGTGCCAGCAGCCCCGAGGACAGGGGTGAAAAACTGTTTTTT	CASSPEDRGEKLFF
TRBV6-4	few	TRBD2	TRBJ2-3	TGTGCCAGCAGTGCTAGCGGGGGGGCCACAGATACGCAGTATTTT	CASSASGGATDTQYF
TRBV15	.	.	TRBJ2-7	TGTGCCACCAGCAGAGCCACAGGTGACGAGCAGTACTTC	CATSRATGDEQYF
TRBV5-1	.	.	TRBJ2-3	TGCGCCAGCAGACCGAATAGCGGAATCACAGATACGCAGTATTTT	CASRPNSGITDTQYF
TRBV7-3	.	.	TRBJ2-5	TGTGCCAGCAGCTCCCTTTACCAAGAGACCCAGTACTTC	CASSSLYQETQYF
TRBV18	once	.	TRBJ1-1	TGTGCCAGCTCTTTAAACGAGATGAACACTGAAGCTTTCTTT	CASSLNEMNTEAFF
TRBV2	.	.	TRBJ2-3	TGTGCCAGCAGTGATATGACTAGCACAGATACGCAGTATTTT	CASSDMTSTDTQYF
TRBV4-3	.	TRBD2	TRBJ2-3	TGCGCCAGCAGCCAAGAAGTTAGCGGGAGGGGGGGTGTAACAGATACGCAGTATTTT	CASSQEVSGRGGVTDTQYF
TRBV5-1	.	TRBD1	TRBJ2-1	TGCGCCAGCAGCCCGGGACAGTCCTACAATGAGCAGTTCTTC	CASSPGQSYNEQFF
TRBV11-2	.	TRBD1	TRBJ2-5	TGTGCCAGCAGCTTTTACGGACAGGCGCCCCAGGAGACCCAGTACTTC	CASSFYGQAPQETQYF
TRBV6-5	.	.	TRBJ1-1	TGTGCCAGCAGTTACTCGCTAGACAGGCTGAACACTGAAGCTTTCTTT	CASSYSLDRLNTEAFF
TRBV5-1	.	.	TRBJ1-4	TGCGCCAGCAGCTTGGAAAGGGGATGGAATGAAAAACTGTTTTTT	CASSLERGWNEKLFF
TRBV19	.	TRBD1	TRBJ2-2	TGTGCCAGTACTTGGGACAGGGGGCTCACCGGGGAGCTGTTTTTT	CASTWDRGLTGELFF
TRBV5-6	.	.	TRBJ2-7	TGTGCCAGCAGCGGAACGGGCCAACCGGGAGTCTACGAGCAGTACTTC	CASSGTGQPGVYEQYF
TRBV4-2	.	TRBD2	TRBJ2-5	TGTGCCAGCAGCCACGGGACTAGCGGTTTTCTACAGGAGACCCAGTACTTC	CASSHGTSGFLQETQYF
TRBV4-3	.	.	TRBJ2-6	TGCGCCAGCAGCTCCGACAGGGGGGCCAACGTCCTGACTTTC	CASSSDRGANVLTF
TRBV7-3	.	.	TRBJ2-2	TGTGCCAGCAGCTTGGGGACCCGGGGGGCCCGCAACACCGGGGAGCTGTTTTTT	CASSLGTRGARNTGELFF
TRBV6-5	.	TRBD1	TRBJ2-7	TGTGCCAGCAGCCGGGACAGGGGGCAGTACGAGCAGTACTTC	CASSRDRGQYEQYF